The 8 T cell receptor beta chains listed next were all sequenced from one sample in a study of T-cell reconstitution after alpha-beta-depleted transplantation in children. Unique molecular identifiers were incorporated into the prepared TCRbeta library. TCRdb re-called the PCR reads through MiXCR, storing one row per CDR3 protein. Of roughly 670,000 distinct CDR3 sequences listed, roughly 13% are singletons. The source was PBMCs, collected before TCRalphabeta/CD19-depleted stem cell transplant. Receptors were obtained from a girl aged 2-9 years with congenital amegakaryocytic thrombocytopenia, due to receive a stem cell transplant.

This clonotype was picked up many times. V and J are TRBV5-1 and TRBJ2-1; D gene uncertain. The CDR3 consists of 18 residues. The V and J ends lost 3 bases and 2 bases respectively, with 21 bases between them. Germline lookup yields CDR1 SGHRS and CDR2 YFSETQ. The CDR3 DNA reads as TGCGCCAGCAGCTCGCCGAAGAGCCCAACGTGGGCCTACAATGAGCAGTTCTTC. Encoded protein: CASSSPKSPTWAYNEQFF.

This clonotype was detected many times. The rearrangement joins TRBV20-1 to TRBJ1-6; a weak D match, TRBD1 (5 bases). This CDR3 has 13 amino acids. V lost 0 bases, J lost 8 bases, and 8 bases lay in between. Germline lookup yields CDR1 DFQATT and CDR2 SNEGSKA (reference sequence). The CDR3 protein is CSARDRVHSPLHF. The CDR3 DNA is TGCAGTGCTAGAGACAGGGTTCATTCACCCCTCCACTTT.

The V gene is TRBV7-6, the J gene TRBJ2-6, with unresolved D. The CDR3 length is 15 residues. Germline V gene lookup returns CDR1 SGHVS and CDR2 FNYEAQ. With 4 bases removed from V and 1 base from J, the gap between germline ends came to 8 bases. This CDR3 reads CASSSIVSGANVLTF. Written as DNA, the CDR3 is TGTGCCAGCAGCTCCATAGTGTCTGGGGCCAACGTCCTGACTTTC.

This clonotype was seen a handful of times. This chain's CDR3 is CASSWTRQSNYGYTF. The CDR3 nucleotides read TGTGCCAGCAGCTGGACCCGACAGTCTAACTATGGCTACACCTTC. The rearrangement uses TRBV5-5 and TRBJ1-2; TRBD1 might be the D (5 bases). Germline V gives CDR1 SGHKS, CDR2 YYEKEE (reference sequence). Trimming took 3 bases from V and 0 from J, leaving 12 bases between them. The CDR3 covers 15 residues. Together with reference TRBV5-5 and TRBJ1-2, the CDR3 gives the full variable domain: DAGVTQSPTHLIKTRGQQVTLRCSPISGHKSVSWYQQVLGQGPQFIFQYYEKEERGRGNFPDRFSARQFPNYSSELNVNALLLGDSALYLCASSWTRQSNYGYTFGSGTRLTVV.

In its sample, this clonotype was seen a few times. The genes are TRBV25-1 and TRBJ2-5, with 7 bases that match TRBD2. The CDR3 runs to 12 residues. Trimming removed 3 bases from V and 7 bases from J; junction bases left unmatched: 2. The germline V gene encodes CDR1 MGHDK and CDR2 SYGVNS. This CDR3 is CASSDWGGTQYF. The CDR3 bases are TGTGCCAGCAGTGATTGGGGGGGGACCCAGTACTTC.

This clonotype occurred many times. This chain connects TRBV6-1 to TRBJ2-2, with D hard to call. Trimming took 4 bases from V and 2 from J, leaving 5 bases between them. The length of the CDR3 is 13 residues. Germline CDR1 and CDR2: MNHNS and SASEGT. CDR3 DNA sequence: TGTGCCAGCAGTGCCCAAAACACCGGGGAGCTGTTTTTT. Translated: CASSAQNTGELFF.

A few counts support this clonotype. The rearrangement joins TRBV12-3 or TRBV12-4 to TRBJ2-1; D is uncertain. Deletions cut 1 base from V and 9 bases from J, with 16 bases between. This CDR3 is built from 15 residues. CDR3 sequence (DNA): TGTGCCAGCAGTTTAGAGGTTAGGAGTGTTGGTGAGCAGTTCTTC. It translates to CASSLEVRSVGEQFF.

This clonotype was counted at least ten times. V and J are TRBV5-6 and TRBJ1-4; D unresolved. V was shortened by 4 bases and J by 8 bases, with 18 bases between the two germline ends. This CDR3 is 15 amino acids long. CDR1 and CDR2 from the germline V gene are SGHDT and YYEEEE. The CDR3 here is CASSLYSTRAEKLFF. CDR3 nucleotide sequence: TGTGCCAGCAGCCTTTACAGTACTAGGGCGGAAAAACTGTTTTTT.